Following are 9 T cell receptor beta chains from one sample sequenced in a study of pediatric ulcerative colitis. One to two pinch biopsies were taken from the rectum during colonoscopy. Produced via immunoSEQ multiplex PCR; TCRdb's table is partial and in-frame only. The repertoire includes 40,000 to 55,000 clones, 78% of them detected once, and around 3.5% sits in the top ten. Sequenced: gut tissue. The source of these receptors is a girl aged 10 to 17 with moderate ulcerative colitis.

The CDR3, as DNA: TGTGCCAGCAGGCTATCTGGGGGCGCGGGAACCGGGGAGCTGTTTTTT. Residues: CASRLSGGAGTGELFF. This chain joins TRBV2 and TRBJ2-2; either TRBD1 or TRBD2 may supply D (6 bases each). The CDR3 is made up of 16 amino acids. Trimming took 6 bases from V and 5 from J, leaving 19 bases between them. The germline CDR1 and CDR2 sequences are SNHLY and FYNNEI.

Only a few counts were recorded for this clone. This CDR3 is CASSRGPKSNYGYTF. CDR3 bases: TGTGCCAGCAGCCGAGGACCGAAATCTAACTATGGCTACACCTTC. This rearrangement joins TRBV5-6 to TRBJ1-2; D remains unclear. V was pared by 4 bases and J by 0 bases, with 13 bases between. CDR3 length: 15 residues. Germline loops: CDR1 SGHDT, CDR2 YYEEEE.

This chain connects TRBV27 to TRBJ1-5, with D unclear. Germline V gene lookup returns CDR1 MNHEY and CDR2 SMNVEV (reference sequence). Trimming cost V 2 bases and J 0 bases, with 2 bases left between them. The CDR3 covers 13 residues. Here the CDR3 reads CASSLDSNQPQHF. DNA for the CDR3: TGTGCCAGCAGTTTAGATAGCAATCAGCCCCAGCATTTT.

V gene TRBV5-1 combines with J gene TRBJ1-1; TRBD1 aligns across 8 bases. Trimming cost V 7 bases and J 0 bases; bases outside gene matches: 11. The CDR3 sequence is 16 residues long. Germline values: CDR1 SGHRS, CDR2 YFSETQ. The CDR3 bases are TGCGCCAGCGGATTAACCGGGACAGGTGTGAACACTGAAGCTTTCTTT. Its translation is CASGLTGTGVNTEAFF.

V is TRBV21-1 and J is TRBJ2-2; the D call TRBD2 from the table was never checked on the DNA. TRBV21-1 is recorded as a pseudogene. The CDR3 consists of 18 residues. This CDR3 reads CASSKEHHYYLNTGELFF. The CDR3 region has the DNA TGTGCCAGCAGCAAAGAACACCACTACTACCTTAACACCGGGGAGCTGTTTTTT.

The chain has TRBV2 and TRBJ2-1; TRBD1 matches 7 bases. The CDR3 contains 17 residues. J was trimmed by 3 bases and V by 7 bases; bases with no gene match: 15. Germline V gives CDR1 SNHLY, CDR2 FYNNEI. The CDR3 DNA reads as TGTGCCAGCATTGGTCGTGGGACAGCGATATACTACAATGAGCAGTTCTTC. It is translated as CASIGRGTAIYYNEQFF.

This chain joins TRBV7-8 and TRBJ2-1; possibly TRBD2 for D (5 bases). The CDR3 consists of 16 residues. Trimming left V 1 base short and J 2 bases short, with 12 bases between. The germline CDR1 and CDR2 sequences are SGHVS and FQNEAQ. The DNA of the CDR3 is TGTGCCAGCAGCTTAGTCGAGGGAAGCACCTACAATGAGCAGTTCTTC. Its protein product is CASSLVEGSTYNEQFF. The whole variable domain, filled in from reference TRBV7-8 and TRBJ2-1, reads GAGVSQSPRYKVAKRGQDVALRCDPISGHVSLFWYQQALGQGPEFLTYFQNEAQLDKSGLPSDRFFAERPEGSVSTLKIQRTQQEDSAVYLCASSLVEGSTYNEQFFGPGTRLTVL.

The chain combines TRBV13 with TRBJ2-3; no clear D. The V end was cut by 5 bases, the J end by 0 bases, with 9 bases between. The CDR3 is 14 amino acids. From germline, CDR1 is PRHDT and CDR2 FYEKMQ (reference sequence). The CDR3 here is CASSARPSTDTQYF. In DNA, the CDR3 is TGTGCCAGCAGCGCCCGCCCTAGCACAGATACGCAGTATTTT.

The CDR3 loop is CASSPPWDRDEQYF. The CDR3 DNA sequence: TGTGCCAGCTCACCCCCATGGGACAGGGACGAGCAGTACTTC. The genes are TRBV18 and TRBJ2-7, with 9 bases lining up with TRBD1. The CDR3 length is 14 residues. In germline, CDR1 is KGHSH, CDR2 LQKENI. The V and J ends lost 3 bases and 5 bases, in that order; junction bases with no gene match: 5.